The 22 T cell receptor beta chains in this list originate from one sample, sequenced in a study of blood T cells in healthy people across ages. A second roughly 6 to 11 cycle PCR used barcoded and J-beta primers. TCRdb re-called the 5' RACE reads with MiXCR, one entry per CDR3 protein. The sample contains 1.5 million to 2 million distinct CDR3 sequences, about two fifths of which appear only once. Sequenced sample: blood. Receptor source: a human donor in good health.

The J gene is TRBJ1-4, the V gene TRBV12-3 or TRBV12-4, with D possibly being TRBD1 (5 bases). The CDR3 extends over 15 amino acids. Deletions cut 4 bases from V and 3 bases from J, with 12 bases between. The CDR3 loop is CASSSTRGPNEKLFF. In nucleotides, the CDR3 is TGTGCCAGCAGTTCCACGAGGGGTCCTAATGAAAAACTGTTTTTT.

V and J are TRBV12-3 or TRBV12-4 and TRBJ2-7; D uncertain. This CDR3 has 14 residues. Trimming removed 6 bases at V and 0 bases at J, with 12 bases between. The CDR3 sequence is CASSRTVFSYEQYF. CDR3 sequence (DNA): TGTGCCAGCAGCCGGACGGTTTTCTCCTACGAGCAGTACTTC.

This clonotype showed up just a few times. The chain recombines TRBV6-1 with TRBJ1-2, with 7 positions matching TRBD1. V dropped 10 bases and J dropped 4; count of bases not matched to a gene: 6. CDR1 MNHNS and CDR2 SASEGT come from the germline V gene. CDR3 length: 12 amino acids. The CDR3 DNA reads TGTGCCACTCCGGACAGGCCCTATGGCTACACCTTC. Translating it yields CATPDRPYGYTF.

Here the CDR3 reads CASSPRPHGYTF. The CDR3 DNA sequence: TGTGCCAGCAGCCCGCGACCACATGGCTACACCTTC. The genes are TRBV7-9 and TRBJ1-2; D not resolved. V was pared by 5 bases and J by 6 bases, with 10 bases between. The CDR3 consists of 12 residues. CDR1 and CDR2 (germline): SEHNR, FQNEAQ (reference sequence). Full variable domain (remainder filled in from reference TRBV7-9 and TRBJ1-2): DTGVSQNPRHKITKRGQNVTFRCDPISEHNRLYWYRQTLGQGPEFLTYFQNEAQLEKSRLLSDRFSAERPKGSFSTLEIQRTEQGDSAMYLCASSPRPHGYTFGSGTRLTVV.

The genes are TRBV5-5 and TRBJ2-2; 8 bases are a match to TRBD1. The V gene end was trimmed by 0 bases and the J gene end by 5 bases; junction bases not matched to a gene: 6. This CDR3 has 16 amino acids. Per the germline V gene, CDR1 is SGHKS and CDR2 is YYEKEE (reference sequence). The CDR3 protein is CASSLVRTGRTGELFF. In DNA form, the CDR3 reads TGTGCCAGCAGCTTGGTTCGGACAGGGCGGACCGGGGAGCTGTTTTTT.

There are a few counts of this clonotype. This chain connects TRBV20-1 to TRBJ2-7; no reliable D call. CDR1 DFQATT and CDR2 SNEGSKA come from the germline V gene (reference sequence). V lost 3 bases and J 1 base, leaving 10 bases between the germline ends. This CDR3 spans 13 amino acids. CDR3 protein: CSASRAVSYEQYF. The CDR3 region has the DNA TGCAGTGCTAGCCGGGCGGTTTCCTACGAGCAGTACTTC.

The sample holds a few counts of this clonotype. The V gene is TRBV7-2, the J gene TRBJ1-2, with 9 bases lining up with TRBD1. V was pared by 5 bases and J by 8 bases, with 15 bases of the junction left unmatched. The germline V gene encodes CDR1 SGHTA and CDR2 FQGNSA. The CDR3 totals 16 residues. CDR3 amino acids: CASSPEITGGAVGYTF. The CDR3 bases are TGTGCCAGCAGCCCCGAAATTACAGGGGGCGCGGTCGGCTACACCTTC.

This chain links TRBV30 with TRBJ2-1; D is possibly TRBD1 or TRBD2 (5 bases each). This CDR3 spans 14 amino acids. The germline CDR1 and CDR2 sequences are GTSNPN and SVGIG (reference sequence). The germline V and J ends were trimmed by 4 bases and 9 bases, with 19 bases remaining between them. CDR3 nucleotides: TGTGCCTGGAACCGGGGCCCCAAAGGTAGTGAGCAGTTCTTC. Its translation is CAWNRGPKGSEQFF.

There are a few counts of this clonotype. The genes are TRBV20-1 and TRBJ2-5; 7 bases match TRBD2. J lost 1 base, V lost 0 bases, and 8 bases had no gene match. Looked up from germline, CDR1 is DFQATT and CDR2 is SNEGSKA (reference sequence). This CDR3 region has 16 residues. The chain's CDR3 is CSARDYKRGIQETQYF. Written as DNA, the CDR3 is TGCAGTGCTAGAGATTACAAGCGGGGCATCCAAGAGACCCAGTACTTC.

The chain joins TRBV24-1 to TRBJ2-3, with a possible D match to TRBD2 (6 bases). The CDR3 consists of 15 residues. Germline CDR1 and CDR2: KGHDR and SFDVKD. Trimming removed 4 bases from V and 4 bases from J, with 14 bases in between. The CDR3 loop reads CATSESASVSDTQYF. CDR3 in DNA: TGTGCCACCAGTGAGTCGGCTAGCGTTTCAGATACGCAGTATTTT.

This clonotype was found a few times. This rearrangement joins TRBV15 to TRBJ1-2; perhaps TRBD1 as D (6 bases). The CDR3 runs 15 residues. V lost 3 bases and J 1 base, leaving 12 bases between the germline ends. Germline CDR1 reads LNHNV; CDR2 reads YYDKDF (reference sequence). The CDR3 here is CATSSDRLNNYGYTF. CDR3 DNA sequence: TGTGCCACCAGCAGTGACAGGTTAAATAACTATGGCTACACCTTC.

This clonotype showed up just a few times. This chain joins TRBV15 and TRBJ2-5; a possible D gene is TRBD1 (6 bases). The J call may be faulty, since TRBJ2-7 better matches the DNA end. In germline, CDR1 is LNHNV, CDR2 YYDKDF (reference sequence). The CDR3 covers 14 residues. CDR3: CATSREDSFYEQYF. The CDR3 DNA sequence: TGTGCCACCAGCAGAGAGGACAGTTTCTACGAGCAGTACTTC.

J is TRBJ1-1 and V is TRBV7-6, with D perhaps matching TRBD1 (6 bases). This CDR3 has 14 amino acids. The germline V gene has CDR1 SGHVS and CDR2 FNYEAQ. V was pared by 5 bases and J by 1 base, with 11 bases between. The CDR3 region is CASSRSGANTEAFF. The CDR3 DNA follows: TGTGCCAGCAGCCGATCAGGGGCGAACACTGAAGCTTTCTTT.

The CDR3 reads CASSQELAGWNEQFF. DNA of the CDR3: TGTGCCAGCAGCCAAGAACTAGCGGGGTGGAATGAGCAGTTCTTC. The chain links TRBV4-2 to TRBJ2-1; 10 bases agree with TRBD2. V was pared by 0 bases and J by 7 bases, with 3 bases of the junction left unmatched. The CDR3 runs to 15 residues. CDR1 LGHNA and CDR2 YNFKEQ come from the germline V gene.

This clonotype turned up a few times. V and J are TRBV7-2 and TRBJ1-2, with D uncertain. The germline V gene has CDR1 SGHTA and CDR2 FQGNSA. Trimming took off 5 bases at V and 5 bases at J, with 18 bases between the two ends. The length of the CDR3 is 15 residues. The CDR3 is CASSLYPVVRYGYTF. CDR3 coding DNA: TGTGCCAGCAGCCTATATCCGGTGGTTAGGTATGGCTACACCTTC.

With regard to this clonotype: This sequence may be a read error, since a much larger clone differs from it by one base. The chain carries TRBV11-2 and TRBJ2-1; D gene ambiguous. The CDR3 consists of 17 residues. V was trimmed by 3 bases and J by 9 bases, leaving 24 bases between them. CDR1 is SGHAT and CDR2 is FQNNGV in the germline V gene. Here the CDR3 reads CASSFGRMVGPFVEQFF. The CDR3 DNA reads TGTGCCAGCAGCTTTGGCCGTATGGTCGGCCCCTTCGTTGAGCAGTTCTTC.

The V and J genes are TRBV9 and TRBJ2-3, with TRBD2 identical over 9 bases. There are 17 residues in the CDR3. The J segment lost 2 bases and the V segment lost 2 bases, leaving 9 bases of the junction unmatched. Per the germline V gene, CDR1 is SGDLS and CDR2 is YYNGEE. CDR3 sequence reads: CASSVRVRGGATDTQYF. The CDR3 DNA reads TGTGCCAGCAGCGTCCGGGTACGCGGGGGGGCCACAGATACGCAGTATTTT.

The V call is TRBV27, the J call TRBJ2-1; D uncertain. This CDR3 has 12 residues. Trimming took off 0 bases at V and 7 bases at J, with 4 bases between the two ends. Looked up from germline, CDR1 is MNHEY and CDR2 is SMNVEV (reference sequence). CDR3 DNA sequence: TGTGCCAGCAGTTTATCTATGAATGAGCAGTTCTTC. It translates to CASSLSMNEQFF.

The CDR3 is CASMFSGLSEQYF. CDR3 DNA: TGTGCCAGCATGTTTTCAGGATTGAGCGAGCAGTACTTC. V and J are TRBV2 and TRBJ2-7; D gene uncertain. Germline V CDR1 and CDR2: SNHLY, FYNNEI. The CDR3 extends over 13 amino acids. V was shortened by 7 bases and J by 6 bases, with 16 bases between the two germline ends.

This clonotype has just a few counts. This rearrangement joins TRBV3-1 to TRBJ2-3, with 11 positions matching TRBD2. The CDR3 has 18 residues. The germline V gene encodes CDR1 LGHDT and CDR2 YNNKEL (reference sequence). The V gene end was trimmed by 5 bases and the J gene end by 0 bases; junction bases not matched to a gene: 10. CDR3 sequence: CASSAVLTSGGSTDTQYF. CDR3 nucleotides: TGTGCCAGCAGCGCCGTATTAACTAGCGGGGGCAGCACAGATACGCAGTATTTT.

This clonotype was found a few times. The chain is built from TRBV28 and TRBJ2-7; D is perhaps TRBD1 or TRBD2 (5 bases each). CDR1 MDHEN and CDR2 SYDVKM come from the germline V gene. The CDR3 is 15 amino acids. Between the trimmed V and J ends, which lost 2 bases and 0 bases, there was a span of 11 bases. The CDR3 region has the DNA TGTGCCAGCAGTTTACGAGGGGATAGCTCCTACGAGCAGTACTTC. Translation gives CASSLRGDSSYEQYF.

CDR3 nucleotide sequence: TGTGCCACCAGCTCGGGACAGCCCACAGATACGCAGTATTTT. Translated, it gives CATSSGQPTDTQYF. The chain recombines TRBV24-1 with TRBJ2-3, with 7 bases that match TRBD1. The junction had 5 bases not matched to a gene; V was cut back by 7 bases and J by 2 bases. Germline loops: CDR1 KGHDR, CDR2 SFDVKD. The CDR3 is 14 amino acids.